These T cell receptor beta chains were read from a single sample in a study of cytomegalovirus exposure and HLA in healthy donors. Repertoires were generated with immunoSEQ multiplex PCR, while TCRdb's copy carries only in-frame clones and drops some. The repertoire holds approximately 160,000 clones, with around 63% as singletons. Sequencing was done on a sample of PBMCs. These receptor sequences come from a woman under 30 in good health and CMV-seropositive. Both conserved end residues are part of each CDR3.

TRBJ2-7 TRBV2 CASSPTSGLTYEQYF
NA TRBV4-1 CASSPGQGRSYEQYF
TRBJ2-3 TRBV27 CASSFSPLYADTQYF
TRBJ2-7 TRBV7-9 CASSSPEGKGALEQYF
TRBJ1-1 TRBV11-1 CASSLVDRDSHTEAFF
NA TRBV5-4 CASSFPTGSEQYF
TRBJ1-4 TRBV5-1 CASSPRTGRAANEKLFF
TRBJ1-1 TRBV5-8 CASSYGAGTGRTEAFF
TRBJ2-7 TRBV7-9 CASSLLEGPAYEQYF
TRBJ1-2 TRBV30 CAWSVGSGIVYGYTF
TRBJ2-7 TRBV15 CATSREGTGAYEQYF
TRBJ1-5 TRBV6-5 CASSYGQGVQPQHF
TRBJ2-5 TRBV27 CARRDRVLREAQYF
TRBJ2-3 TRBV9 CASSPGLAGRDTQYF
TRBJ1-2 TRBV5-1 CASSGRQGGNYGYTF
TRBJ1-2 TRBV6-5 CASSYSGGGYTF
TRBJ2-1 TRBV15 CATSRDWASGSHNEQFF
TRBJ2-5 TRBV11-2 CASSHLAGGPGEQYF
TRBJ2-3 TRBV5-8 CASSLGTGANTDTQYF
TRBJ1-1 TRBV5-6 CASSLSDRGKAQAFF
TRBJ1-1 TRBV25-1 CASLRQGAIGTEAFF
TRBJ1-2 TRBV5-1 CASSLEQSGYTF
TRBJ1-6 TRBV5-3 CARGPWTGDNSPLHF
TRBJ1-2 TRBV5-6 CASSLTGRGIDGYTF
TRBJ2-3 TRBV4-2 CASSTPPGTSTDTQYF
TRBJ1-1 TRBV18 CASSPFAGDTEAFF
TRBJ1-4 TRBV7-6 CASSLGTGIEKLFF
TRBJ2-5 TRBV5-1 CASSLALPSETQYF
TRBJ2-2 TRBV4-1 CASSQGVGENTGELFF
TRBJ2-7 TRBV6-5 CASRPGTGGHEQYF